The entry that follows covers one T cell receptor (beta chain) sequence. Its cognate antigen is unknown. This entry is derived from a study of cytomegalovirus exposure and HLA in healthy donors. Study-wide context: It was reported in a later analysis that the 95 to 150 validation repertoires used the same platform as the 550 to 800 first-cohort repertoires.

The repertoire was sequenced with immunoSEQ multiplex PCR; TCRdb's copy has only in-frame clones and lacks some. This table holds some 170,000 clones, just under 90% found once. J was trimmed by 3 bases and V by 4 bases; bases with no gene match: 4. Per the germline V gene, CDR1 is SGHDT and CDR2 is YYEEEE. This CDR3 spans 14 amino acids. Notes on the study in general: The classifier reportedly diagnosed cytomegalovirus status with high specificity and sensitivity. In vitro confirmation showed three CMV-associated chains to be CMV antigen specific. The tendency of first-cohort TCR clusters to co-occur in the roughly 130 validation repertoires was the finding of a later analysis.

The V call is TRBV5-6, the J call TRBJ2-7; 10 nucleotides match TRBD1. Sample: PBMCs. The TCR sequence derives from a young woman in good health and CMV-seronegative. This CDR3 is CASSGDRGNYEQYF. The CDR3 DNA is TGTGCCAGCAGCGGGGACAGGGGTAACTACGAGCAGTACTTC.